The clone carrying this T cell receptor (beta chain) has at least ten counts. Antigen specificity is unknown. This sample is part of a study of regulatory T cells in long-lasting Graves disease. Study-level information: Duration of antithyroid drug therapy among newly diagnosed Graves' patients was under 3 months.

The time point was: newly diagnosed GD, antithyroid drugs for less than 3 months. The TCR library was made from RNA extracted from PBMCs. EDTA tubes received around 9 milliliters of drawn peripheral blood. Study-level points and caveats: Investigators studied peripheral blood only, not thyroid tissue. Those with persistent disease had in common more public clonotypes (about 2,500) than new patients (around 910).

TCR beta libraries were built with iRepertoire HTBI primers and Arm-PCR of CDR3 regions. From the multiplex PCR reads, TCRdb called clonotypes with MiXCR, one entry per CDR3 protein. Of approximately 310,000 distinct CDR3 sequences in the sample, approximately 20% are singletons; the top ten hold about 38%. Sample: peripheral blood mononuclear cells (PBMCs), taken at new diagnosis, from a patient treated with antithyroid drugs. This receptor was identified in a female donor with Graves disease.

CDR3 bases: TGTGCCAGCAGGTCCACAGGGAGGCGCTCACCCCTCCACTTT. Translation gives CASRSTGRRSPLHF. The chain recombines TRBV7-2 with TRBJ1-6; maybe TRBD1 (6 bases). This CDR3 region has 14 residues. Germline V gene sequence: CDR1 SGHTA, CDR2 FQGNSA. The V end was cut by 6 bases, the J end by 10 bases, with 16 bases between.